The rows below give T cell receptor beta chains drawn from one sample of a study of blood T cell repertoires in COVID-19. The method was immunoSEQ multiplex PCR; TCRdb's version includes in-frame clones alone and lacks a portion of them. The table has approximately 100,000 clones, about 90% seen once. The material sequenced was peripheral blood. Receptors were obtained from a human donor in a cohort sampled during active COVID-19. The CDR3 runs from the conserved cysteine through the conserved F or W. A D gene is named only where the DNA matches it firmly.

d_call: TRBD1
v_call: TRBV7-3
j_call: TRBJ1-1
cdr3_aa: CASSLRTGMIAFF
cdr3_nt: TGTGCCAGCAGCCTGCGGACAGGGATGATAGCTTTCTTT

d_call: TRBD2
v_call: TRBV27
j_call: TRBJ2-7
cdr3_aa: CASSLAGVHYEQYF
cdr3_nt: TGTGCCAGCAGCTTAGCGGGGGTTCACTACGAGCAGTACTTC

d_call: TRBD2
v_call: TRBV7-9
j_call: TRBJ2-7
cdr3_aa: CASGLAGDYEQYF
cdr3_nt: TGTGCCAGCGGTCTAGCGGGAGACTACGAGCAGTACTTC

d_call: TRBD1
v_call: TRBV5-1
j_call: TRBJ2-2
cdr3_aa: CASSTDRAIGLNTGELFF
cdr3_nt: TGCGCCAGCAGCACGGACAGGGCCATAGGATTGAACACCGGGGAGCTGTTTTTT

d_call: .
v_call: TRBV6-1
j_call: TRBJ2-7
cdr3_aa: CASSEIASEGEQYF
cdr3_nt: TGTGCCAGCAGTGAAATTGCGTCCGAGGGTGAGCAGTACTTC

d_call: .
v_call: TRBV6-5
j_call: TRBJ2-1
cdr3_aa: CASSSSGASYNEQFF
cdr3_nt: TGTGCCAGCAGTTCCTCAGGGGCTTCCTACAATGAGCAGTTCTTC

d_call: .
v_call: TRBV14
j_call: TRBJ2-3
cdr3_aa: CASSQEDGRTDTQYF
cdr3_nt: TGTGCCAGCAGCCAAGAGGACGGGAGAACAGATACGCAGTATTTT

d_call: TRBD1
v_call: TRBV4-2
j_call: TRBJ1-1
cdr3_aa: CASSPRTGGTNTEAFF
cdr3_nt: TGTGCCAGCAGCCCGCGGACAGGGGGAACGAACACTGAAGCTTTCTTT

d_call: TRBD2
v_call: TRBV10-3
j_call: TRBJ2-7
cdr3_aa: CAISETAGVASSYEQYF
cdr3_nt: TGTGCCATCAGTGAGACTGCGGGAGTGGCCTCAAGTTACGAGCAGTACTTC

d_call: TRBD1
v_call: TRBV29-1
j_call: TRBJ2-7
cdr3_aa: CSVDGTGGTYEQYF
cdr3_nt: TGCAGCGTTGATGGGACAGGGGGAACCTACGAGCAGTACTTC